The sequence of this TCR beta chain was determined in a study of cytomegalovirus exposure and HLA in healthy donors. Overall study results and limits: In vitro data verified a few CMV-associated chains as specific for CMV antigens.

The V end was cut by 3 bases, the J end by 5 bases, with 14 bases between. Germline assignment: CDR1 GTSNPN and CDR2 SVGIG (reference sequence). CDR3 length equals 13 residues. The PCR made use of 60 Vbeta and 13 Jbeta primers. TCRdb's copy holds only in-frame clones and misses some; the assay was immunoSEQ multiplex PCR. Of 180,000 or so clones in the sample, about 85% are singletons; the top ten hold 1.3% to 1.5%. In its sample, this clone was seen a few times. What it recognizes is unknown. This sequence was found in a girl aged 5-17 years in good health and CMV-seropositive. This chain joins TRBV30 and TRBJ2-7; weak D call: TRBD1 (6 bases). Specimen: PBMCs. CDR3 in amino acids: CAWRRDAGDEQYF. CDR3 nucleotides: TGTGCCTGGAGACGGGACGCAGGGGACGAGCAGTACTTC.